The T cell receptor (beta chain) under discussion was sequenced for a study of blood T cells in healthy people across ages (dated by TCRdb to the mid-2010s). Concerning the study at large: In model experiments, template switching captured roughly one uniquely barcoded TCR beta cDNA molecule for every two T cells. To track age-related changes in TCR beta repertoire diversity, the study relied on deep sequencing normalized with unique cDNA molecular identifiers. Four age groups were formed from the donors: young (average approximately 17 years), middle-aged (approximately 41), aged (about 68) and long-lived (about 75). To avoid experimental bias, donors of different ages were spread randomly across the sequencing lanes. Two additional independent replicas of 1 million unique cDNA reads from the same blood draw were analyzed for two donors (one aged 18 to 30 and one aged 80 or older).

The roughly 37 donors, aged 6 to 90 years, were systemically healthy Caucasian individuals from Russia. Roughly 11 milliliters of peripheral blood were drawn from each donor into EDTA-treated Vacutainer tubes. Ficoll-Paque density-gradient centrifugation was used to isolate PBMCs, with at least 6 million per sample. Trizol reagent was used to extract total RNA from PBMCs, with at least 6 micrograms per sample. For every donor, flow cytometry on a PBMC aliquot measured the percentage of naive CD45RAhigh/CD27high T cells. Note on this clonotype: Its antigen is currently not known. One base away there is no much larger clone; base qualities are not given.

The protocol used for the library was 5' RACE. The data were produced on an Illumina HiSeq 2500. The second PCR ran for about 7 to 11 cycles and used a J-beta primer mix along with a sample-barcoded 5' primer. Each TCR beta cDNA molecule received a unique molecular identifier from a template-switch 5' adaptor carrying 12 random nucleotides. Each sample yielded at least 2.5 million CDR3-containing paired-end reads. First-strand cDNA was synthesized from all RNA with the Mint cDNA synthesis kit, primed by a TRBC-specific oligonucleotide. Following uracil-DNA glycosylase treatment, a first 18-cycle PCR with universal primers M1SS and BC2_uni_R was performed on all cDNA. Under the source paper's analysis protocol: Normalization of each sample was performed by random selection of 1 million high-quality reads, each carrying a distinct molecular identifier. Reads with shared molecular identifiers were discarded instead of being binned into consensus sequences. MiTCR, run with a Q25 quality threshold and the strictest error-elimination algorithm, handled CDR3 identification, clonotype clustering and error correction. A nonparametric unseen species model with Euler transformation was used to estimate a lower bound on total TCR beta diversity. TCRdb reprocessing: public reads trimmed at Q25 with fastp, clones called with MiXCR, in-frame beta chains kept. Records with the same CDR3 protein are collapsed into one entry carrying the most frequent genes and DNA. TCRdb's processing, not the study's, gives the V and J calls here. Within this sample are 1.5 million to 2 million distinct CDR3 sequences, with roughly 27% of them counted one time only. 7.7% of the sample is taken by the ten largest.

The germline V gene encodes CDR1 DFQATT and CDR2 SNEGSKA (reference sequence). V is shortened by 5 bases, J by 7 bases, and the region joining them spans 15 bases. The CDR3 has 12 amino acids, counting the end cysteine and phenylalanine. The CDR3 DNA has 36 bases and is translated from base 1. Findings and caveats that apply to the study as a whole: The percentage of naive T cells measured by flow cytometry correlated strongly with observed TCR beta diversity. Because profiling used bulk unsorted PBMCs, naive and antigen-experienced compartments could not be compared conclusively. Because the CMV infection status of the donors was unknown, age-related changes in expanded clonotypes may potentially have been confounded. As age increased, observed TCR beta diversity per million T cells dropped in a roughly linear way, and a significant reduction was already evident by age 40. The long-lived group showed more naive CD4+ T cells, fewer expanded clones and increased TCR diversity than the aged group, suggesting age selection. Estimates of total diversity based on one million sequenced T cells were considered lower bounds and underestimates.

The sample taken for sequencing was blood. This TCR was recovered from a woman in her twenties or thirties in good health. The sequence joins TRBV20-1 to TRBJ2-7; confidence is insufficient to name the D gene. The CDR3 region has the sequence CSAPGRNGEQYF. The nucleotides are TGCAGTGCTCCTGGACGGAATGGAGAGCAGTACTTC.